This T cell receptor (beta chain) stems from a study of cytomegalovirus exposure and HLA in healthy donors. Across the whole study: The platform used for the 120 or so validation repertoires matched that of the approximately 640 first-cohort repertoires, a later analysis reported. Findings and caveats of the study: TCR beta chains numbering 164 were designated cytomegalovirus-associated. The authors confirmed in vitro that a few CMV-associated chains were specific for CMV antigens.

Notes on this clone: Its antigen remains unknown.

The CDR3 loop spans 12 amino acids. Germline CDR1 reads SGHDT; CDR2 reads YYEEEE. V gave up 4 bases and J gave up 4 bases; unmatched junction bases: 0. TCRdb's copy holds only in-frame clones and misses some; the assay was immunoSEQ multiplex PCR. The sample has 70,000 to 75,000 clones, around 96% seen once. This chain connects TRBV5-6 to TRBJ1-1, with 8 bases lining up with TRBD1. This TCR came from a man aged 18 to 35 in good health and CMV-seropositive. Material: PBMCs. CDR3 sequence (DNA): TGTGCCAGCAGCCAGGGGGCCACTGAAGCTTTCTTT. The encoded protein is CASSQGATEAFF.